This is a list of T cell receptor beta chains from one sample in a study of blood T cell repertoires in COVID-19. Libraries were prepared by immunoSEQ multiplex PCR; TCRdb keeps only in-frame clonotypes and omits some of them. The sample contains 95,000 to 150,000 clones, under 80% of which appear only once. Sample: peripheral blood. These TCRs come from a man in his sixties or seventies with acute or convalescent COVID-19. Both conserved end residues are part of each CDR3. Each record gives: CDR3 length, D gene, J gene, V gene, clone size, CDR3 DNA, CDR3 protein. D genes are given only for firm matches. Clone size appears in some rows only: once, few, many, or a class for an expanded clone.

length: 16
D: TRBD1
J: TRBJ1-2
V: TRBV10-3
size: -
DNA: TGTGCCATCAGCAGAACCGGGACAGGCACCTTTAATGGCTACACCTTC
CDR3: CAISRTGTGTFNGYTF

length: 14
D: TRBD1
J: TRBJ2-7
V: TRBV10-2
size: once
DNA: TGCGCCAGCAGCCAGGGACAGAGCTCCTACGAGCAGTACTTC
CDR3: CASSQGQSSYEQYF

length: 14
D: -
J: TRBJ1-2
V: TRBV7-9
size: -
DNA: TGTGCCAGCGGATCAGGGGTGACGAACTATGGCTACACCTTC
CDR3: CASGSGVTNYGYTF

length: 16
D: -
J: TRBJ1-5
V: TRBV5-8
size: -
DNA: TGTGCCAGCAGCTTGGGTACGCAGGGAAGCAATCAGCCCCAGCATTTT
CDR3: CASSLGTQGSNQPQHF

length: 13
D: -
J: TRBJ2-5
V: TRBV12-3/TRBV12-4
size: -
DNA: TGTGCCAGCGGGAGTAGGACAGAAGAGACCCAGTACTTC
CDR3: CASGSRTEETQYF

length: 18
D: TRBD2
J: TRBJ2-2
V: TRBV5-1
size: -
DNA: TGCGCCAGCAGCCCTCGTCCTCAAAGCGGGGGGGCGCCCGGGGAGCTGTTTTTT
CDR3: CASSPRPQSGGAPGELFF

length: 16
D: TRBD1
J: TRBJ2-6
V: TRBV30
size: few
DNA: TGTGCCTGGGGGGACAGGGTGTTTTCTGGGGCCAACGTCCTGACTTTC
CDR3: CAWGDRVFSGANVLTF

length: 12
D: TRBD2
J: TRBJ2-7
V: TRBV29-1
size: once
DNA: TGCAGCGCCCTGGGGAGGGGCGACGAGCAGTACTTC
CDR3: CSALGRGDEQYF

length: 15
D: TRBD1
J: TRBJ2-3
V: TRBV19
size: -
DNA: TGTGCCTCCACTAACAGGGGCGGGAGCACAGATACGCAGTATTTT
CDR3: CASTNRGGSTDTQYF

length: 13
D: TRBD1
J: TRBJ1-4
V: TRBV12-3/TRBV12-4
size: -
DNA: TGTGCCAGCATTCGAGGACAGGGTGAAAAACTGTTTTTT
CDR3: CASIRGQGEKLFF

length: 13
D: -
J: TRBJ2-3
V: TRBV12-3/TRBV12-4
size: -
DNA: TGTGCCAGCAGTTCGACAGTCACAGATACGCAGTATTTT
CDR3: CASSSTVTDTQYF

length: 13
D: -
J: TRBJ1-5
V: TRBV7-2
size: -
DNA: TGTGCCAGCAGCTTAGGGCGCGGGCAGCCCCAGCATTTT
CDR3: CASSLGRGQPQHF

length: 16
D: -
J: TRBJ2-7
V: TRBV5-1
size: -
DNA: TGCGCCAGCAGCTTGGACGGACCGACAAGGGGGTACGAGCAGTACTTC
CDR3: CASSLDGPTRGYEQYF

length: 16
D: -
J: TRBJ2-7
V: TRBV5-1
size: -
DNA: TGCGCCAGCAGCTTCGGAGGTTCGGGCAGGTCCCACGAGCAGTACTTC
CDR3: CASSFGGSGRSHEQYF

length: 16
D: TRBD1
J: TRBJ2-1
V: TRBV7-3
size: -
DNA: TGTGCCAGCAGCCCGACAGGGACAGCCTCCTACAATGAGCAGTTCTTC
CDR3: CASSPTGTASYNEQFF

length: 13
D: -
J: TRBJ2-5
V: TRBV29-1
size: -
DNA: TGCAGCGTTGGTCCAAGAGGAGATGAGACCCAGTACTTC
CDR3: CSVGPRGDETQYF

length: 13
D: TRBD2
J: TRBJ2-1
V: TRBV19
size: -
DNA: TGTGCCAGTATAAAGCGGGGGTACAATGAGCAGTTCTTC
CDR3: CASIKRGYNEQFF

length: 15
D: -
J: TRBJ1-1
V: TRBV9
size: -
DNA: TGTGCCAGCAGCGTAGAGGCAGGTTATTTGACTGAAGCTTTCTTT
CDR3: CASSVEAGYLTEAFF